A selection of T cell receptor beta chains follows, all from one sample in a study of spatial heterogeneity in lung cancer. TCRdb reanalysed the 5' RACE reads using MiXCR and keeps one entry per CDR3 protein. The repertoire holds tens of thousands of distinct CDR3 sequences, with 6.5% to 8.5% as singletons. The input for sequencing was PBMCs, taken at surgery. The receptors here all came from a female donor with early-stage non-small cell lung cancer. Each CDR3 is given with its conserved first and last residue. The D gene is left open where the match is weak. Size values are once, few and many counts, or a class for expanded clones, and some rows have none.

j_call clone_size d_call v_call cdr3_nt cdr3_aa
TRBJ2-2 many . TRBV7-2 TGTGCCAGCAGCTTGAGTCCGGCAGGGAACACCGGGGAGCTGTTTTTT CASSLSPAGNTGELFF
TRBJ1-2 many . TRBV12-3/TRBV12-4 TGTGCCAGCCTCAGAACTAACTATGGCTACACCTTC CASLRTNYGYTF
TRBJ2-1 few . TRBV7-9 TGTGCCAGCAGCTCGCGACAAGGACCGTCCCTTTACAATGAGCAGTTCTTC CASSSRQGPSLYNEQFF
TRBJ2-2 many TRBD1 TRBV20-1 TGCAGGGCAGACAGGGGGAACACCGGGGAGCTGTTTTTT CRADRGNTGELFF
TRBJ2-3 few TRBD2 TRBV9 TGTGCCAGCAGCCCCGCGACTAGCCTATCCACAGATACGCAGTATTTT CASSPATSLSTDTQYF
TRBJ2-7 . . TRBV7-2 TGTGCCAGCAGCTTAGAGGCCCTAGAGCAGTACTTC CASSLEALEQYF
TRBJ2-1 many TRBD2 TRBV7-2 TGTGCCAGCAGCTTAAGGCAGCGGGGGGGCCCGGAGCAGTTCTTC CASSLRQRGGPEQFF
TRBJ2-6 few . TRBV14 TGTGCCAGCAGCCAACCCATTTTCTCTGGGGCCAACGTCCTGACTTTC CASSQPIFSGANVLTF
TRBJ2-3 . TRBD2 TRBV4-1 TGCGCCAGCAGCCAAGGACTAGCGGTTAGGAGCACAGATACGCAGTATTTT CASSQGLAVRSTDTQYF
TRBJ2-7 many . TRBV6-1 TGTGCCAGCTTCTCAATGTATTCGGGTGGCCACGAGCAGTACTTC CASFSMYSGGHEQYF
TRBJ1-2 . . TRBV20-1 TGCAGTGCTAGAACGGACGGCTACTATGGCTACACCTTC CSARTDGYYGYTF
TRBJ2-3 many TRBD2 TRBV4-1 TGCGCCAGCAGCCAAGAACCTAGCGGGGGAACAGATACGCAGTATTTT CASSQEPSGGTDTQYF
TRBJ2-2 many TRBD1 TRBV12-3/TRBV12-4 TGTGCCAGCAGGACAGGGGATAGGGCCGGGGAGCTGTTTTTT CASRTGDRAGELFF
TRBJ1-5 many . TRBV6-6 TGTGCCAGCAGTTACTCGCAATCCTTGACGTTGAGTCAGCCCCAGCATTTT CASSYSQSLTLSQPQHF
TRBJ2-1 many . TRBV20-1 TGCAGTGCTAAAGACGCGGGGCCCTCCAATGAGCAGTTCTTC CSAKDAGPSNEQFF
TRBJ2-6 many . TRBV3-1 TGTGCCAGCAGCCAAGATCGGACGAGCGGGGCCAACGTCCTGACTTTC CASSQDRTSGANVLTF
TRBJ2-7 many TRBD1 TRBV18 TGTGCCAGCTCACCTGGGACAGCCTACGAGCAGTACTTC CASSPGTAYEQYF
TRBJ2-7 many . TRBV6-2/TRBV6-3 TGTGCCACCTACTACGAGCAGTACTTC CATYYEQYF
TRBJ2-3 many TRBD2 TRBV4-3 TGCGCCAGCAGCCACCCCGGGACTAAGGCGCAGTATTTT CASSHPGTKAQYF
TRBJ2-1 many . TRBV2 TGTGCCAGCAGGACCCAGGGTCCCTCCTACAATGAGCAGTTCTTC CASRTQGPSYNEQFF
TRBJ2-5 many . TRBV7-3 TGTGCCAGCAGCTCGATCGGTGGGGCTCAAGAGACCCAGTACTTC CASSSIGGAQETQYF
TRBJ2-1 many . TRBV7-6 TGTGCCAGCAGTCCCAATCGCGGGTCCTACAATGAGCAGTTCTTC CASSPNRGSYNEQFF
TRBJ1-4 many TRBD1 TRBV12-3/TRBV12-4 TGTGCCAGCAGTTTGGTCGGGACAGGGAAACTGTTTTTT CASSLVGTGKLFF
TRBJ2-1 . TRBD2 TRBV7-2 TGTGCCAGCAGTTCTCAGCGGGGGGGCTACAATGAGCAGTTCTTC CASSSQRGGYNEQFF
TRBJ1-1 many . TRBV7-8 TGTGCCAGCAGCCTAAGGGTTCCTTGGGATGAAGCTTTCTTT CASSLRVPWDEAFF
TRBJ1-4 . . TRBV5-1 TGCGCCAGCAGCTCATGGCCCGCGCCCGATGAAAAACTGTTTTTT CASSSWPAPDEKLFF
TRBJ1-1 few . TRBV14 TGTGCCAGCAGCCAAGCCAGCCTGTGGGCTGAAGCTTTCTTT CASSQASLWAEAFF
TRBJ2-7 many TRBD2 TRBV12-3/TRBV12-4 TGTGCCAGCAGTCTTGGACTAGGAAGGAACGAGCAGTACTTC CASSLGLGRNEQYF
TRBJ2-5 many . TRBV29-1 TGCAGCGTTGACGGCCCGGGACACCCGCAAGAAGAGACCCAGTACTTC CSVDGPGHPQEETQYF